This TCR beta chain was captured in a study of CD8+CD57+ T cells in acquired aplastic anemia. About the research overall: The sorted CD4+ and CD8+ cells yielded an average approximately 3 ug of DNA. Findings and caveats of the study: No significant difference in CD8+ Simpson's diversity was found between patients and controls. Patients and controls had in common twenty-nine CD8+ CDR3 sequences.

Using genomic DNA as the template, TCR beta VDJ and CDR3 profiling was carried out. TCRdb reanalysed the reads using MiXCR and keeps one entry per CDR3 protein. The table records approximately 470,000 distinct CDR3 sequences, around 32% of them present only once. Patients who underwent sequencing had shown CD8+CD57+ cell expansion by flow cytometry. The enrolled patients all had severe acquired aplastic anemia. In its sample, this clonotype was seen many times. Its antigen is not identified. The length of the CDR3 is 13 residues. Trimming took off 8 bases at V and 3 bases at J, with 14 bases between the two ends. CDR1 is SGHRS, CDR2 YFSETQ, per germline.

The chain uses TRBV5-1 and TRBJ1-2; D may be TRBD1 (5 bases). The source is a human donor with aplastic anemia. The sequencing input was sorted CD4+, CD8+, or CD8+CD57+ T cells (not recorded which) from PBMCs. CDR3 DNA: TGCGCCAGTTCTTGGGGGGAGGACTATGGCTACACCTTC. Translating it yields CASSWGEDYGYTF.